One and the same sample provided the 9 T cell receptor beta chains below, sequenced in a study of patients and donors after allogeneic stem cell transplantation (dated by TCRdb to about 2020). The method behind the library was RT-PCR. For sequencing, a NextSeq 550 was employed. TCRdb trimmed public reads at Q25 via fastp, called clones via MiXCR and kept in-frame beta chains. Entries that share a CDR3 protein sequence are merged under the most common genes and DNA. The sample contains more than 150,000 distinct CDR3 sequences, around two fifths of them found a single time. The ten largest clonotypes hold about 30% of the sample. Sequencing was done on a sample of blood, either unsorted or a sorted T cell fraction (not recorded which). The receptors shown here come from a human donor who was either an allogeneic HSCT recipient or a stem cell or donor lymphocyte infusion donor (not recorded which). It is not recorded whose cells these are; they may come from a transplant donor.

The V call is TRBV7-9, the J call TRBJ2-1, with a possible D match to TRBD1 (5 bases). This CDR3 has 13 amino acids. The germline V gene has CDR1 SEHNR and CDR2 FQNEAQ (reference sequence). The CDR3 nucleotides read TGTTCATCGGAAGGGCTTGGGGCCAATGAGCAGTTCTTC. It translates to CSSEGLGANEQFF.

This chain uses TRBV29-1 with TRBJ2-2, with D possibly matching TRBD2 (6 bases). The CDR3 runs 13 residues. Germline V gene sequence: CDR1 SQVTM, CDR2 ANQGSEA. The ends were cut back, 6 bases at V and 7 bases at J, with 15 bases in the middle. DNA for the CDR3: TGCAGCGTACCGGGACTGGTCTTCGGGGAGCTGTTTTTT. Translation: CSVPGLVFGELFF.

The gene calls are TRBV2 and TRBJ1-2; 7 nucleotides align to TRBD1. J lost 3 bases, V lost 10 bases, and 11 bases had no gene match. CDR3 length: 14 amino acids. Germline values: CDR1 SNHLY, CDR2 FYNNEI. The CDR3 nucleotides read TGTGCCACATATGGGGGACAGTCACACTATGGCTACACCTTC. Protein sequence: CATYGGQSHYGYTF.

The chain recombines TRBV9 with TRBJ1-5; D possibly corresponds to TRBD1 (5 bases). This CDR3 comprises 15 residues. Germline values: CDR1 SGDLS, CDR2 YYNGEE. V was pared by 4 bases and J by 4 bases, with 15 bases between. CDR3 nucleotide sequence: TGTGCCAGCAGCCCATTGGGGGGTATGAATCAGCCCCAGCATTTT. Translation: CASSPLGGMNQPQHF.

The chain combines TRBV5-1 with TRBJ2-1; D gene unclear. This CDR3 is built from 14 residues. Trimming took off 1 base at V and 4 bases at J, with 9 bases between the two ends. The germline V gene has CDR1 SGHRS and CDR2 YFSETQ. CDR3 protein: CASSLRLAYNEQFF. For the CDR3, the DNA is TGCGCCAGCAGCTTGAGGTTGGCTTACAATGAGCAGTTCTTC.

The rearrangement joins TRBV6-2 or TRBV6-3 to TRBJ1-5; 12 positions match TRBD1. The CDR3 consists of 20 residues. The V gene end was trimmed by 2 bases and the J gene end by 0 bases; junction bases not matched to a gene: 11. Germline lookup yields CDR1 MNHEY and CDR2 SVGEGT. DNA for the CDR3: TGTGCCAGCAGTTACCGTCCCGGGACAGGGGGCCTTTATAGCAATCAGCCCCAGCATTTT. Translating it yields CASSYRPGTGGLYSNQPQHF.

This clonotype has a handful of counts. The chain is built from TRBV14 and TRBJ1-1; 7 positions match TRBD1. V dropped 5 bases and J dropped 0; count of bases not matched to a gene: 15. Germline assignment: CDR1 SGHDN and CDR2 FVKESK. CDR3 length: 18 residues. The CDR3 loop reads CASSKNAGRTGMNTEAFF. CDR3 in DNA: TGTGCCAGCAGCAAAAATGCGGGCCGGACAGGAATGAACACTGAAGCTTTCTTT.

The rearrangement links TRBV12-3 or TRBV12-4 to TRBJ2-1; D is unclear. CDR3 length: 11 residues. The V and J ends lost 5 bases and 8 bases respectively, with 7 bases between them. The CDR3 spells CASSLQDEQFF. CDR3 nucleotides: TGTGCCAGCAGTCTCCAGGATGAGCAGTTCTTC.

The V call is TRBV4-1, the J call TRBJ1-2; possibly TRBD1 for D (5 bases). There are 15 residues in the CDR3. V shed 4 bases and J shed 4 bases, with 16 bases lying between them. The germline CDR1 and CDR2 sequences are MGHRA and YSYEKL. This chain's CDR3 is CASSPPRDSGYGYTF. The DNA of the CDR3 is TGCGCCAGCAGCCCTCCCCGGGACTCAGGCTATGGCTACACCTTC.